This passage covers 5 T cell receptor beta chains from one sample sequenced in a study of CXCR3-negative and CXCR3-positive naive CD8 T cells. The authors made the TRB cDNA libraries by 5' RACE using UMI labels. TCRdb re-called the 5' RACE reads; every CDR3 protein appears as one record, without DNA. Seen in this sample are around 3,500 distinct CDR3 sequences; the ten most common clones hold about 2.2%. Specimen: naive CXCR3- CD8+ T cells from blood. Subset: CD45RO-CCR7+CD27+CD95- naive CD8+ T cells lacking CXCR3 (TNR3-). The receptor set was obtained from a human donor in good health. Some clones in this sample may be carry-over from other donors' samples.

The chain links TRBV15 to TRBJ1-2; TCRdb picks TRBD1, but there is no DNA to check that call. The CDR3 is 14 amino acids. Germline CDR1 LNHNV, CDR2 YYDKDF (reference sequence). The CDR3 loop is CATSRDSPLYGYTF.

By frequency, this clonotype is medium-sized. The CDR3 sequence is CASSQYRNYEQYF. The chain is built from TRBV14 and TRBJ2-7; no DNA is available, so the TRBD1 call from TCRdb remains unchecked. The CDR3 runs to 13 residues. Germline V gene data show CDR1 as SGHDN and CDR2 as FVKESK. Full variable domain (rest looked up from reference TRBV14 and TRBJ2-7): EAGVTQFPSHSVIEKGQTVTLRCDPISGHDNLYWYRRVMGKEIKFLLHFVKESKQDESGMPNNRFLAERTGGTYSTLKVQPAELEDSGVYFCASSQYRNYEQYFGPGTRLTVT.

This clonotype is identified as medium-sized from frequency. This chain connects TRBV4-1 to TRBJ2-3; with no DNA, the TCRdb D assignment of TRBD2 cannot be verified. Per the germline V gene, CDR1 is MGHRA and CDR2 is YSYEKL. CDR3 length: 18 residues. CDR3 sequence reads: CASSQEAGGTLSTDTQYF.

The chain combines TRBV29-1 with TRBJ1-1. CDR3 size: 13 residues. In germline, CDR1 is SQVTM, CDR2 ANQGSEA. The CDR3 reads CSVTIPENTEAFF.

The genes are TRBV7-9 and TRBJ2-5. This CDR3 comprises 13 residues. The V gene's germline CDR1 is SEHNR and CDR2 FQNEAQ (reference sequence). This CDR3 is CASFDGSQETQYF.